One and the same sample provided the 13 T cell receptor beta chains below, sequenced in a study of molecular identifiers for immune sequencing clone quantification. TCRdb reprocessed the PCR reads via MiXCR and lists one record per CDR3 protein. The profile covers roughly 630,000 distinct CDR3 sequences, with about 25% appearing a single time and 0.7% to 0.95% taken by the ten largest. Sequencing used naive CD8+ T cells from blood, with Jurkat cell RNA spiked in. Subset noted: FACS-sorted CD8+CD4-CCR7+CD45RA+ naive T cells. The receptors here all came from a human donor in good health. Some libraries in this study had Jurkat cell RNA spiked in.

With regard to this clonotype: One end of the junction is discordant with germline, which a read error may explain. The gene calls are TRBV10-3 and TRBJ1-1; 8 nucleotides match TRBD1. The CDR3 is 16 residues long. Germline V gene data show CDR1 as ENHRY and CDR2 as SYGVKD. Here the CDR3 reads CAVSDFEQGVGGEAFF. The CDR3 DNA reads TGTGCCGTCAGTGATTTTGAACAGGGGGTTGGTGGTGAAGCTTTCTTT.

This clonotype was detected many times. This chain joins TRBV12-5 and TRBJ2-7; D remains unclear. Germline V lookup: CDR1 LGHNT, CDR2 FRNRAP. Trimming took 1 base from V and 3 from J, leaving 16 bases between them. There are 16 residues in the CDR3. The CDR3 DNA reads as TGTGCTAGTGGTTTGGGCCCCCCCGAGCAAGGCTACGAGCAGTACTTC. Translating it yields CASGLGPPEQGYEQYF.

V is TRBV7-6 and J is TRBJ2-2, with TRBD2 as a possible D gene (6 bases). There are 15 residues in the CDR3. Trimming left V 5 bases short and J 7 bases short, with 17 bases between. The germline CDR1 and CDR2 sequences are SGHVS and FNYEAQ. The CDR3: CASSPWGTPNGELFF. In nucleotides, the CDR3 is TGTGCCAGCAGCCCCTGGGGGACTCCGAACGGGGAGCTGTTTTTT.

Only a few counts were recorded for this clonotype. The V gene is TRBV5-5, the J gene TRBJ2-7; D call uncertain. V was clipped by 2 bases and J by 5 bases, with 11 bases between them. CDR1 is SGHKS and CDR2 is YYEKEE in the germline V gene (reference sequence). The length of the CDR3 is 13 residues. The DNA for the CDR3 is TGTGCCAGCAGCTTTGTGACGCCGAACGAGCAGTACTTC. Protein sequence: CASSFVTPNEQYF.

This clonotype was counted ten times or more. This chain uses TRBV6-5 with TRBJ2-3; D not certain. This CDR3 is 15 amino acids long. The germline CDR1 and CDR2 sequences are MNHEY and SVGAGI. V was clipped by 7 bases and J by 4 bases, with 18 bases between them. CDR3 protein: CASTADGVAPDTQYF. In DNA form, the CDR3 reads TGTGCCAGCACCGCGGATGGTGTTGCTCCAGATACGCAGTATTTT.

The V call is TRBV6-2 or TRBV6-3, the J call TRBJ1-1; D perhaps matches TRBD1 (5 bases). Germline CDR1 reads MNHEY; CDR2 reads SVGEGT. The CDR3 extends over 14 amino acids. Trimming took 6 bases from V and 3 from J, leaving 14 bases between them. For the CDR3, the DNA is TGTGCCAGCAGCTCTCAGGGAGGGGACACTGAAGCTTTCTTT. Its translation: CASSSQGGDTEAFF.

This clonotype was observed a handful of times. The chain links TRBV4-3 to TRBJ2-1; the D is unclear. This CDR3 has 13 residues. Germline assignment: CDR1 LGHNA and CDR2 YSLEER. V was shortened by 0 bases and J by 10 bases, with 10 bases between the two germline ends. Written as DNA, the CDR3 is TGCGCCAGCAGCCAAGATATTAGTAGGGAGCAGTTCTTC. Amino acids: CASSQDISREQFF.

The chain couples TRBV7-3 to TRBJ1-1, with D unresolved. Per the germline V gene, CDR1 is SGHTA and CDR2 is FQGTGA. V lost 1 base and J 4 bases, leaving 13 bases between the germline ends. This CDR3 is 15 amino acids long. The CDR3 protein is CASSLNVVGPTEAFF. CDR3 DNA: TGTGCCAGCAGCTTAAACGTCGTAGGGCCCACTGAAGCTTTCTTT.

Here the CDR3 reads CASSRDRDESGKLFF. CDR3 sequence (DNA): TGTGCCAGCAGCCGGGACAGGGACGAAAGTGGAAAACTGTTTTTT. This chain connects TRBV5-4 to TRBJ1-4; 9 nucleotides match TRBD1. Germline V lookup: CDR1 SGHNT, CDR2 YYREEE (reference sequence). The trim removed 4 bases at V and 10 bases at J, leaving 11 bases unmatched. This CDR3 has 15 residues.

Turning to this clonotype: A much larger clone sits a single nucleotide away, making a read error possible. The V gene is TRBV29-1, the J gene TRBJ2-2; 9 bases align to TRBD1. CDR1 is SQVTM and CDR2 is ANQGSEA in the germline V gene. The length of the CDR3 is 15 residues. The CDR3 here is CSVEAPGQGIGGLFF. DNA of the CDR3: TGCAGCGTTGAGGCCCCGGGACAGGGTATCGGGGGGCTGTTTTTT.

In this sample, this clonotype turned up once. A junction end diverges from the germline sequence, so it may reflect a read error. The V and J genes are TRBV6-6 and TRBJ1-1; no definite D call. Germline loops: CDR1 MNHNY, CDR2 SVGAGI (reference sequence). The CDR3 is 14 amino acids. The CDR3 DNA reads as TGTGCCAGCAGTTACGCACCTCTAGGCGCTGAAACTTTCTTT. Encoded protein: CASSYAPLGAETFF.

This clonotype was counted only a few times. The V call is TRBV6-2 or TRBV6-3, the J call TRBJ1-5; D perhaps matches TRBD1 (5 bases). The germline CDR1 and CDR2 sequences are MNHEY and SVGEGT. Trimming pared 5 bases from V and 4 bases from J, leaving 15 bases between. The CDR3 runs 15 residues. Here the CDR3 reads CASSVLRGGNQPQHF. CDR3 in DNA: TGTGCCAGCAGTGTGCTTAGGGGTGGAAATCAGCCCCAGCATTTT.

The rearrangement uses TRBV2 and TRBJ1-1, with TRBD1 identical over 10 bases. This CDR3 is 14 amino acids long. From germline, CDR1 is SNHLY and CDR2 FYNNEI. The V and J ends lost 4 bases and 5 bases, in that order; junction bases with no gene match: 4. The CDR3 loop reads CASSGSDRGTEAFF. Written as DNA, the CDR3 is TGTGCCAGCAGTGGATCGGACAGGGGGACTGAAGCTTTCTTT.